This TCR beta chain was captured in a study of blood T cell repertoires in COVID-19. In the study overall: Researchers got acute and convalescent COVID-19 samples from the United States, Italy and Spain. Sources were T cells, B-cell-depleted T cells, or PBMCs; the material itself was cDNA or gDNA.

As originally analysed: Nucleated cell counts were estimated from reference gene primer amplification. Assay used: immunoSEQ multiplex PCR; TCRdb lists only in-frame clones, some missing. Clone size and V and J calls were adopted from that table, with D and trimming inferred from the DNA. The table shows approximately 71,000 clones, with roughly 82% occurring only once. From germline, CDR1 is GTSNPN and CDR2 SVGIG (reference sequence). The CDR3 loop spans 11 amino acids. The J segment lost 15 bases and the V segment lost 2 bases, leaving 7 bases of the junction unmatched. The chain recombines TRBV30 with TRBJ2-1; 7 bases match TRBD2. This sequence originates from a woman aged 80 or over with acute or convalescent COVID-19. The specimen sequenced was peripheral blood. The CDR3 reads CAWSISTSRFF. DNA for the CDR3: TGTGCCTGGAGTATCTCGACTAGCCGGTTCTTC.